The 14 T cell receptor beta chains below come from one sample, sequenced in a study of blood T cells in healthy people across ages. A second roughly 6 to 12 cycle PCR used barcoded and J-beta primers. TCRdb re-called the 5' RACE reads through MiXCR, storing one row per CDR3 protein. The sample holds over 600,000 distinct CDR3 sequences, less than 60% seen once. Sequenced material: blood. The receptors shown here come from a man older than 75 in good health.

A few counts support this clonotype. The V gene is TRBV7-2, the J gene TRBJ1-5, with a possible D match to TRBD1 (6 bases). The length of the CDR3 is 15 residues. V shed 5 bases and J shed 3 bases, with 14 bases lying between them. CDR1 SGHTA and CDR2 FQGNSA come from the germline V gene. For the CDR3, the DNA is TGTGCCAGCAGCCGATTAGGACAGTACAATCAGCCCCAGCATTTT. Translating gives CASSRLGQYNQPQHF.

This rearrangement joins TRBV7-2 to TRBJ2-7; 15 positions agree with TRBD2. CDR1 and CDR2 (germline): SGHTA, FQGNSA. J gave up 6 bases and V 5 bases, and 11 bases lay outside the gene matches. This CDR3 comprises 17 residues. The DNA for the CDR3 is TGTGCCAGCAGCCGACGCGGGACTAGCGGGAGGATCCTCGAGCAGTACTTC. Its protein is CASSRRGTSGRILEQYF.

This clonotype showed up just a few times. The chain couples TRBV12-3 or TRBV12-4 to TRBJ2-1, with a tentative D call TRBD1 (5 bases). V lost 7 bases and J lost 5, with 18 bases in between. The CDR3 spans 15 residues. The CDR3 is CASTKLSGANNEQFF. The DNA of the CDR3 is TGTGCCAGCACCAAACTGAGTGGGGCCAACAATGAGCAGTTCTTC.

In this sample, this clonotype turned up a few times. The chain combines TRBV28 with TRBJ2-7; D is uncertain. V dropped 6 bases and J dropped 4 bases, with 16 bases sitting between them. The CDR3 length is 14 residues. Germline loops: CDR1 MDHEN, CDR2 SYDVKM. This CDR3 is CASSYPRKSYEQYF. The CDR3 nucleotides read TGTGCCAGCAGCTATCCTAGAAAGTCGTACGAGCAGTACTTC.

The rearrangement links TRBV10-3 to TRBJ2-3; D is uncertain. From germline, CDR1 is ENHRY and CDR2 SYGVKD. The CDR3 sequence is 15 residues long. V was shortened by 0 bases and J by 2 bases, with 9 bases between the two germline ends. The chain's CDR3 is CAISESAGSTDTQYF. The DNA for the CDR3 is TGTGCCATCAGTGAGTCGGCCGGGTCCACAGATACGCAGTATTTT.

This clonotype turned up a few times. The V gene is TRBV10-3, the J gene TRBJ2-3; 8 bases line up with TRBD1. Trimming at V came to 5 bases and at J to 3 bases, leaving 16 bases not matched to a gene. Germline loops: CDR1 ENHRY, CDR2 SYGVKD. The CDR3 consists of 18 residues. The CDR3 coding sequence is TGTGCCATCAGTAGACCTCAAAGGGACAGGAGATTAACAGATACGCAGTATTTT. This codes for CAISRPQRDRRLTDTQYF.

CDR3 coding DNA: TGTGCCAGCAGTTACCGGACTAGCGGGGCTCAAGAGACCCAGTACTTC. Translated: CASSYRTSGAQETQYF. The gene calls are TRBV6-5 and TRBJ2-5, with 12 nucleotides matching TRBD2. Germline CDR1 reads MNHEY; CDR2 reads SVGAGI. V gave up 2 bases and J gave up 2 bases; unmatched junction bases: 3. This CDR3 has 16 residues.

The V gene is TRBV7-9, the J gene TRBJ1-2; D gene unclear. The CDR3 consists of 13 residues. The V end lost 5 bases, the J end lost 5 bases, and 12 bases lay between the germline ends. The germline V gene encodes CDR1 SEHNR and CDR2 FQNEAQ (reference sequence). CDR3 protein: CASSLMAGYGYTF. The CDR3 DNA sequence: TGTGCCAGCAGCCTGATGGCCGGATATGGCTACACCTTC. Based on the CDR3 plus reference TRBV7-9 and TRBJ1-2, the full variable domain is DTGVSQNPRHKITKRGQNVTFRCDPISEHNRLYWYRQTLGQGPEFLTYFQNEAQLEKSRLLSDRFSAERPKGSFSTLEIQRTEQGDSAMYLCASSLMAGYGYTFGSGTRLTVV.

The V gene is TRBV12-3 or TRBV12-4, the J gene TRBJ2-1, with D tentatively TRBD2 (5 bases). The CDR3 has 13 residues. V shed 6 bases and J shed 6 bases, with 12 bases lying between them. In nucleotides, the CDR3 is TGTGCCAGCAGGGCGGACTCCCCCAATGAGCAGTTCTTC. It translates to CASRADSPNEQFF.

J is TRBJ1-4 and V is TRBV25-1, with 8 bases lining up with TRBD1. CDR1 is MGHDK and CDR2 is SYGVNS in the germline V gene. The CDR3 runs 15 residues. V shed 2 bases, J shed 4 bases, and the junction held 3 bases outside the gene matches. DNA of the CDR3: TGTGCCAGCAGTGAAAAGGGACAGGTTAATGAAAAACTGTTTTTT. It specifies CASSEKGQVNEKLFF.

This clonotype was detected only once. The V call is TRBV12-3 or TRBV12-4, the J call TRBJ2-3, with D tentatively TRBD1 (6 bases). Deletions cut 3 bases from V and 0 bases from J, with 13 bases between. The CDR3 has 16 residues. CDR3: CASSFGTRFSTDTQYF. DNA for the CDR3: TGTGCCAGCAGTTTCGGGACAAGGTTTAGCACAGATACGCAGTATTTT.

This clonotype showed up just a few times. The CDR3 nucleotides are TGCGCCAGCAGTTTTGCCGTACTAGCGGGAGTCCTTGGTGGGCAGTACTTC. Translation gives CASSFAVLAGVLGGQYF. This chain uses TRBV5-1 with TRBJ2-5, with 11 bases matching TRBD2. V lost 5 bases to trimming and J lost 11 bases; unmatched junction nucleotides: 20. CDR3 size: 17 residues. Germline values: CDR1 SGHRS, CDR2 YFSETQ.

J is TRBJ2-4 and V is TRBV7-9; possible D gene TRBD2, 5 bases. V gave up 5 bases and J gave up 13 bases, with 18 bases separating them. Looked up from germline, CDR1 is SEHNR and CDR2 is FQNEAQ (reference sequence). There are 13 residues in the CDR3. The chain's CDR3 is CASSPGTNYKQYF. In DNA form, the CDR3 reads TGTGCCAGCAGCCCGGGAACCAACTACAAGCAGTACTTC.

The chain combines TRBV7-2 with TRBJ2-1; 8 bases line up with TRBD2. V lost 5 bases to trimming and J lost 7 bases; unmatched junction nucleotides: 7. The CDR3 is made up of 14 amino acids. Germline CDR1 and CDR2: SGHTA and FQGNSA. For the CDR3, the DNA is TGTGCCAGCAGCGGAACGCTAGCGGGTAATGAGCAGTTCTTC. Its protein product is CASSGTLAGNEQFF.